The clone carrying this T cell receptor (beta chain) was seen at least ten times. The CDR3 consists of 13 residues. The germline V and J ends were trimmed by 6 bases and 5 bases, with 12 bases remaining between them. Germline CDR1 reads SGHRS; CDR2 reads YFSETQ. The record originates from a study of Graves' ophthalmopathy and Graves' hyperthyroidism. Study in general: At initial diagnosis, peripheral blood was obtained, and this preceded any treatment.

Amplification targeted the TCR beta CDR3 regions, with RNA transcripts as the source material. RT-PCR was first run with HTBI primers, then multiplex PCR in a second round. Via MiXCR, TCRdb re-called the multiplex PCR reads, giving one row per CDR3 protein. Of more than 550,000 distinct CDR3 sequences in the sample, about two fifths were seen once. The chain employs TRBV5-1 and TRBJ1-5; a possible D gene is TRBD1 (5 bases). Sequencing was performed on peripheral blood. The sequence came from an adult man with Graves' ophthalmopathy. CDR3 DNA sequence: TGCGCCAGCAAAGAGGGGTTGGATCAGCCCCAGCATTTT. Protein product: CASKEGLDQPQHF.